The entry below gives a single T cell receptor (beta chain) sequence along with its context. Its antigen is unknown. This entry belongs to a study of cytomegalovirus exposure and HLA in healthy donors. The PCR ran on 60 Vbeta and 13 Jbeta primers. Clones were sequenced by immunoSEQ multiplex PCR, and TCRdb holds only the in-frame ones, with some missing. The sample consists of about 180,000 clones, around 75% of them appearing once. Findings and caveats of the study: For most TCR sequences rarity was the rule, although some public TCRs occurred in many donors.

The sequenced sample consisted of PBMCs. The sequence was collected from a male donor in good health and CMV-seronegative.

In DNA form, the CDR3 reads TGTGCCAGCACCACGGGTAACCAAGAGACCCAGTACTTC. Translating gives CASTTGNQETQYF. The chain couples TRBV2 to TRBJ2-5; D not certain. The length of the CDR3 is 13 residues. Trimming took 7 bases from V and 0 from J, leaving 9 bases between them. The V gene's germline CDR1 is SNHLY and CDR2 FYNNEI.